This TCR beta chain was documented in a study of shared clonotypes between healthy human individuals. CDR3 length: 15 amino acids. The V and J ends lost 0 bases and 7 bases, in that order; junction bases with no gene match: 8. CDR1 and CDR2 (germline): LGHNA, YNFKEQ. Clones were sequenced by immunoSEQ multiplex PCR, and TCRdb holds only the in-frame ones, with some missing. The sample carries some 2 million clones, 90% to 95% recorded once. The sequence was obtained from a man aged 18 to 30 in good health. Source material: naive CD4+ T cells sorted from blood. Subset given: CD45RA+ positively selected. This sequence joins TRBV4-2 and TRBJ2-7, with 8 bases matching TRBD2. CDR3 in DNA: TGTGCCAGCAGCCAAGAGCGAGCGGGGGCGGGAGAGCAGTACTTC. Amino acid sequence: CASSQERAGAGEQYF.